The sequence of this TCR beta chain was determined in a study of blood T cell repertoires in COVID-19. Across the study: Nucleic acid was either cDNA or gDNA, and it came from T cells, B-cell-depleted T cells, or PBMCs.

The repertoire was sequenced with immunoSEQ multiplex PCR; TCRdb's copy has only in-frame clones and lacks some. The repertoire consists of about 260,000 clones, with approximately 79% occurring once and the leading ten covering around 4.1%. Recruits, aged roughly 18 to 95 years, lived in 24 US areas. The CDR3 length is 11 residues. Trimming removed 5 bases at V and 7 bases at J, with 8 bases between. Per the germline V gene, CDR1 is MDHEN and CDR2 is SYDVKM. The sample consisted of PBMCs or T cells enriched from blood (not recorded which). This receptor was taken from a young man with acute COVID-19. This chain connects TRBV28 to TRBJ1-1; D is undetermined. The CDR3 sequence is CASSTRLEAFF. The CDR3 nucleotides are TGTGCCAGCAGTACGCGCCTTGAAGCTTTCTTT.